The 2 T cell receptor beta chains below were found in one sample sequenced in a study of blood T cells in healthy people across ages. Primers used in a second PCR of about 7 to 12 cycles were a sample-barcoded 5' primer and a J-beta primer mix. Each CDR3 protein is one row after TCRdb ran MiXCR on the 5' RACE reads. The data show approximately 700,000 distinct CDR3 sequences, about 32% seen once. Sequencing was done on a sample of blood. The source of these receptors is a woman aged 80 or older in good health.

The CDR3 nucleotides are TGTGCCAGCAGCAGCTTTGGACAGGGGGCACACGAGCAGTACTTC. It specifies CASSSFGQGAHEQYF. V usage is TRBV7-2 and J usage is TRBJ2-5, with 11 bases lining up with TRBD1. The J call may be faulty, since TRBJ2-7 better matches the DNA end. Germline CDR1 and CDR2: SGHTA and FQGNSA. The CDR3 totals 15 residues.

This clonotype was observed a single time. With a much larger clone just one base away, this may be a read error. The chain has TRBV7-9 and TRBJ1-2; D is possibly TRBD1 (5 bases). CDR1 is SEHNR and CDR2 is FQNEAQ in the germline V gene (reference sequence). The CDR3 has 15 residues. V lost 6 bases, J lost 7 bases, and 21 bases lay in between. The CDR3 loop is CASREGPPRECGYTF. CDR3 nucleotides: TGTGCCAGCAGGGAGGGGCCGCCAAGGGAGTGTGGCTACACCTTC. The whole variable domain, remainder taken from reference TRBV7-9 and TRBJ1-2, is DTGVSQNPRHKITKRGQNVTFRCDPISEHNRLYWYRQTLGQGPEFLTYFQNEAQLEKSRLLSDRFSAERPKGSFSTLEIQRTEQGDSAMYLCASREGPPRECGYTFGSGTRLTVV.